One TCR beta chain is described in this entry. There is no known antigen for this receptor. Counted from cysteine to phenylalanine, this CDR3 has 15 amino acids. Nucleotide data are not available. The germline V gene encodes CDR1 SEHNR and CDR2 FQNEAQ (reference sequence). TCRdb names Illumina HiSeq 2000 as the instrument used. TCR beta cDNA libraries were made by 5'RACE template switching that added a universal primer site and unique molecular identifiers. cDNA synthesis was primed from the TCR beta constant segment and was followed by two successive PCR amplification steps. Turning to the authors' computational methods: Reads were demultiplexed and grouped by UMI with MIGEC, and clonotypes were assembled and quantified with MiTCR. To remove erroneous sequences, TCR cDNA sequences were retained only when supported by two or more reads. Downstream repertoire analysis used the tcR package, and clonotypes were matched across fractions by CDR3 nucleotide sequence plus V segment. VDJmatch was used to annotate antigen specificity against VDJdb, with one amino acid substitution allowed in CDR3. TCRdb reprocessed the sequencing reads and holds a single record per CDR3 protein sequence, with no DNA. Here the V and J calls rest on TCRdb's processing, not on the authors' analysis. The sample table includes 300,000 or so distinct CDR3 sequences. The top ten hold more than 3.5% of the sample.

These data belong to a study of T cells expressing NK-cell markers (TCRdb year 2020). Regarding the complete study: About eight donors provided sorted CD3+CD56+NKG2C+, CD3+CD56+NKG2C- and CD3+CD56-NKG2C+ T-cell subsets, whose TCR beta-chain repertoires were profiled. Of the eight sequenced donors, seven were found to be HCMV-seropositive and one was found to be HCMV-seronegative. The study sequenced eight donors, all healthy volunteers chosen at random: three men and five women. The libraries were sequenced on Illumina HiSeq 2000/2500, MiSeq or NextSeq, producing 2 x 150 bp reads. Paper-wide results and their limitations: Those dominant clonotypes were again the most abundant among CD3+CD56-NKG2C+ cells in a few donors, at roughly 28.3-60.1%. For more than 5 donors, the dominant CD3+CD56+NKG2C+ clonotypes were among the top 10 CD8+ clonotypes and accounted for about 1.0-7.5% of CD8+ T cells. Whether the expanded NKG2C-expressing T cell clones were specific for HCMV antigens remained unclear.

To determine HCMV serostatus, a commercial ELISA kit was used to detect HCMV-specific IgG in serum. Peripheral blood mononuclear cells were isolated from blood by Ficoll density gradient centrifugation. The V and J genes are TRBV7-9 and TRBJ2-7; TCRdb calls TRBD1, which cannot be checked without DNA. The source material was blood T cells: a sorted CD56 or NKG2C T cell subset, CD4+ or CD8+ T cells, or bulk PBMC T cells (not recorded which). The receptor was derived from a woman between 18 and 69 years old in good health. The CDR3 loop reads CASSLTGQGAYEQYF.